This is a list of T cell receptor beta chains from one sample in a study of PD-L1 blockade in urothelial cancer. The protocol was immunoSEQ multiplex PCR, while the TCRdb copy is restricted to in-frame clones and leaves out a portion. The table shows about 41,000 clones, with 82% occurring only once. Sequencing used PBMCs, obtained around atezolizumab (anti-PD-L1) treatment. These receptors came from a man between 60 and 75 years old with urothelial cancer. Both conserved end residues are part of each CDR3. A D gene is named only where the DNA matches it firmly. Size tells how often a clone was seen (once, few, many) or the class of an expanded clone, and some rows leave it out.

j_gene | d_gene | v_gene | abundance | CDR3aa | CDR3nt
TRBJ2-1 | NA | TRBV13 | NA | CASSFRGGAVNEQFF | TGTGCCAGCAGCTTTAGGGGGGGGGCCGTCAATGAGCAGTTCTTC
TRBJ2-3 | NA | TRBV28 | NA | CASSQDGGTDTQYF | TGTGCCAGCAGTCAGGACGGGGGCACAGATACGCAGTATTTT
TRBJ2-1 | NA | TRBV7-9 | NA | CASSGDWTKIGQFF | TGTGCCAGCAGCGGGGACTGGACCAAGATTGGGCAGTTCTTC
TRBJ2-1 | TRBD2 | TRBV28 | NA | CASGTSGGSSYNEQFF | TGTGCCAGCGGTACTAGCGGGGGAAGCTCCTACAATGAGCAGTTCTTC
TRBJ2-7 | NA | TRBV21-1 | NA | CASSMTSGEYVQYF | TGTGCCAGCAGCATGACTAGCGGGGAGTACGTGCAGTACTTC
TRBJ2-5 | NA | TRBV27 | NA | CASSFAGINQETQYF | TGTGCCAGCAGTTTCGCGGGCATAAATCAAGAGACCCAGTACTTC
TRBJ2-2 | NA | TRBV15 | NA | CATSRGWDTGELFF | TGTGCCACCAGTCGGGGGTGGGACACCGGGGAGCTGTTTTTT
TRBJ2-2 | NA | TRBV5-8 | NA | CASSGGGPNTGELFF | TGTGCCAGCAGCGGGGGGGGCCCGAACACCGGGGAGCTGTTTTTT
TRBJ2-6 | TRBD1 | TRBV6-5 | NA | CASSSTGVGANVLTF | TGTGCCAGCAGTTCTACAGGGGTTGGGGCCAACGTCCTGACTTTC
TRBJ2-2 | TRBD1 | TRBV2 | NA | CASSATGGNTGELFF | TGTGCCAGCAGTGCCACAGGGGGAAACACCGGGGAGCTGTTTTTT
TRBJ2-3 | NA | TRBV25-1 | NA | CASSALQGGGTDTQYF | TGTGCCAGCAGTGCATTGCAGGGGGGAGGTACAGATACGCAGTATTTT
TRBJ2-2 | NA | TRBV7-9 | NA | CASSAQTSPDTGELFF | TGTGCCAGCAGCGCTCAGACTAGTCCCGACACCGGGGAGCTGTTTTTT
TRBJ1-2 | NA | TRBV6-1 | NA | CASSDSLNYGYTF | TGTGCCAGCAGTGACTCCCTCAACTATGGCTACACCTTC
TRBJ1-4 | TRBD1 | TRBV6-6 | NA | CASTHRTGSLEKLFF | TGTGCCAGCACCCACCGGACAGGGTCGTTAGAAAAACTGTTTTTT
TRBJ1-4 | TRBD1 | TRBV27 | once | CASSPHDSGGINEKLFF | TGTGCCAGCAGTCCCCACGACTCAGGGGGGATTAATGAAAAACTGTTTTTT
TRBJ2-7 | TRBD1 | TRBV5-6 | NA | CASSRGTALLGQYF | TGTGCCAGCAGCCGTGGGACAGCACTCCTTGGGCAGTACTTC
TRBJ2-7 | NA | TRBV6-1 | NA | CASSLGLLQYF | TGTGCCAGCAGTCTGGGACTCCTGCAGTACTTC
TRBJ2-7 | TRBD1 | TRBV30 | NA | CAWSRQGGSYEQYF | TGTGCCTGGAGTAGACAGGGGGGTTCCTACGAGCAGTACTTC
TRBJ2-7 | TRBD1 | TRBV5-5 | NA | CASRLTGGESYEQYF | TGTGCCAGCAGATTAACAGGGGGCGAATCCTACGAGCAGTACTTC
TRBJ2-7 | TRBD1 | TRBV18 | NA | CASRQGQTSYEQYF | TGTGCCAGCCGCCAGGGACAGACTTCCTACGAGCAGTACTTC
TRBJ1-1 | NA | TRBV7-2 | once | CASSLARIPDTEAFF | TGTGCCAGCAGCTTAGCGCGTATTCCCGATACTGAAGCTTTCTTT
TRBJ1-6 | NA | TRBV19 | NA | CASSGLGAAGSPLHF | TGTGCCAGTAGTGGCCTAGGTGCGGCTGGTTCACCCCTCCACTTT
TRBJ2-6 | NA | TRBV30 | NA | CAWTFGANVLTF | TGTGCCTGGACATTTGGGGCCAACGTCCTGACTTTC
TRBJ2-7 | NA | TRBV19 | NA | CASSIDPGSYEQYF | TGTGCCAGTAGTATAGACCCAGGGTCCTACGAGCAGTACTTC
TRBJ2-3 | TRBD1 | TRBV28 | NA | CASSSVPRQGSPDTQYF | TGTGCCAGCAGTTCGGTCCCGCGACAGGGGAGTCCAGATACGCAGTATTTT
TRBJ1-5 | NA | TRBV19 | NA | CASSIDSNSNQPQHF | TGTGCCAGTAGTATTGACAGTAATAGCAATCAGCCCCAGCATTTT
TRBJ1-6 | TRBD1 | TRBV28 | NA | CASSPGQFNSPLHF | TGTGCCAGCAGTCCGGGACAGTTTAATTCACCCCTCCACTTT
TRBJ2-7 | TRBD1 | TRBV14 | NA | CASSQGRGRGHGEQYF | TGTGCCAGCAGCCAAGGTCGGGGCAGGGGGCACGGCGAGCAGTACTTC
TRBJ2-2 | TRBD2 | TRBV6-5 | few | CASSYGGSGTGELFF | TGTGCCAGCAGCTACGGGGGGAGCGGGACCGGGGAGCTGTTTTTT
TRBJ2-7 | TRBD1 | TRBV7-9 | NA | CASSRRQGVYEQYF | TGTGCCAGCAGCAGAAGACAGGGTGTCTACGAGCAGTACTTC
TRBJ1-2 | NA | TRBV6-1 | NA | CASSELTWEAPGRPNYGYTF | TGTGCCAGCAGTGAACTAACCTGGGAGGCACCCGGACGACCTAACTATGGCTACACCTTC
TRBJ2-7 | TRBD1 | TRBV7-6 | NA | CASSLTPGQVYEQYF | TGTGCCAGCAGCTTAACCCCGGGACAGGTCTACGAGCAGTACTTC